This T cell receptor (beta chain) was recorded in a study of Ad26.COV2.S vaccination and SARS-CoV-2 variants. General study findings and limits: Vaccine recipients showed a spike-specific TCR breadth that was higher than in placebo recipients.

Specified treatment: around 19 received Ad26.COV2.S at low or high dose, single or two shots; a few received placebo; per-sample allocation not given. Sampling happened 63 days after the first vaccine or placebo injection. This clone was seen a few times. The antigen is unknown. Other DNA variants within this sample encode the same CDR3. V lost 3 bases to trimming and J lost 0 bases, with 4 bases between them. Germline V gives CDR1 LGHNA, CDR2 YSLEER. The CDR3 extends over 13 amino acids. Repertoires were generated with immunoSEQ multiplex PCR, while TCRdb's copy carries only in-frame clones and drops some. Of more than 400,000 clones in the sample, roughly 90% were seen once.

The material was peripheral blood, obtained in a trial of Ad26.COV2.S vaccine versus placebo. The gene calls are TRBV4-3 and TRBJ2-3; D is uncertain. This TCR derives from a person between 18 and 65 years old who received the Ad26.COV2.S COVID-19 vaccine or a placebo. CDR3 nucleotides: TGCGCCAGCAGCCAGGACAGCACAGATACGCAGTATTTT. Translating gives CASSQDSTDTQYF.